The sequence of this TCR beta chain was determined in a study of graft-versus-host responses after intestinal transplantation. Overall study results and limits: Ileal or blood samples showed some GvH clones first, and such clones were also found in recipient marrow.

Note on this clone: The antigen remains undetermined.

The CDR3 extends over 16 amino acids. Germline CDR1 is LGHNA and CDR2 is YNFKEQ. After removal of 0 bases from V and 8 bases from J, the junction contained 8 bases not matched to a gene. Produced via immunoSEQ multiplex PCR; TCRdb's table is partial and in-frame only. The sample holds tens of thousands of clones, 80% to 95% seen once. The input for sequencing was unstimulated CD4+ T cells sorted from spleen or lymph node cells, taken before transplant. The rearrangement uses TRBV4-2 and TRBJ2-1; TRBD2 agrees at 9 bases. This receptor was obtained from a human donor who was the organ donor for an intestinal transplant. The DNA for the CDR3 is TGTGCCAGCAGCCAAGACCTGGCAAGCGGGGGGTATGAGCAGTTCTTC. Residues: CASSQDLASGGYEQFF.